This TCR beta chain was identified during a study of T-cell memory formation after mild COVID-19. Regarding the study as a whole: Pre-infection memory showed some responding clones, and this suggested that cross-reactive memory joined.

Sample barcodes and UMIs were carried by the TCR alpha and TCR beta cDNA libraries that 5'RACE generated with constant-segment primers. TCRdb reprocessed the 5' RACE reads with MiXCR, giving one entry per CDR3 protein. The repertoire holds around 250,000 distinct CDR3 sequences, more than 8% seen once, with 22% in the top ten. Trimming cost V 3 bases and J 7 bases, with 13 bases left between them. The germline CDR1 and CDR2 sequences are KGHDR and SFDVKD. The CDR3 has 14 amino acids. To note about this clonotype: Its antigen is still unknown.

The TCR was taken from a man younger than 35 who had mild COVID-19 (a few samples of this study predate the infection). Cell type and time point are not known. The sequenced material came from PBMCs or a T cell subset sorted from them (not recorded which). V gene TRBV24-1 combines with J gene TRBJ2-3; D call uncertain. In nucleotides, the CDR3 is TGTGCCACCAGTGATCCTCCAGAGGAGAATACGCAGTATTTT. The encoded protein is CATSDPPEENTQYF.